Listed below are T cell receptor beta chains from one sample, sequenced in a study of human T cells and chemical hapten exposure. TCRdb re-called the RACE reads through MiXCR, storing one row per CDR3 protein. The sample gives fewer than 300,000 distinct CDR3 sequences, roughly 7.7% of which show up once; 1.2% is in the top ten. The sample here was whole blood, taken in connection with sensitization to the hapten diphenylcyclopropenone (DPC). The receptors derive from a man aged 18 to 30 with alopecia areata. Some clones in this sample may be carry-over from other donors' samples. Both conserved end residues are part of each CDR3.

TRBJ1-4 TRBV4-3 CASSLQGPPEKLFF
TRBJ2-7 TRBV5-1 CASRGPDFEEQYF
TRBJ1-3 TRBV5-1 CASSLIPFSGNTIYF
TRBJ2-1 TRBV5-1 CASSPGDRSSYNEQFF
TRBJ2-3 TRBV29-1 CSALKRSFGTSGQDTDTQYF
TRBJ2-5 TRBV27 CASSQDRQETQYF
TRBJ1-1 TRBV7-2 CASRGREAFGTEAFF
TRBJ2-4 TRBV5-4 CASSLVVGREGNIQYF
TRBJ2-2 TRBV20-1 CSAYDRAGDRLFF
TRBJ2-3 TRBV4-3 CASSQEFGSSGGFTDTQYF
TRBJ2-7 TRBV7-9 CASSLALDSYEQYF
TRBJ2-7 TRBV7-9 CASSLSAGHYEQYF
TRBJ2-5 TRBV10-3 CASSRDSKETQYF
TRBJ1-1 TRBV4-1 CASSQRTGGFEAFF
TRBJ2-7 TRBV27 CASRLAGGLLGEQYF
TRBJ1-1 TRBV12-3/TRBV12-4 CASSLSAGTEAFF
TRBJ1-1 TRBV6-1 CATDRDRPEAFF
TRBJ2-1 TRBV28 CASSFGEGKNEQFF
TRBJ2-6 TRBV24-1 CATPGQGGNRSGANVLTF
TRBJ1-1 TRBV12-3/TRBV12-4 CASSFFGVDTEAFF
TRBJ2-7 TRBV7-9 CASSLALNYEQYF
TRBJ1-5 TRBV29-1 CSVETDSNQPQHF
TRBJ2-3 TRBV27 CASIGGDTQYF
TRBJ1-1 TRBV12-3/TRBV12-4 CASSQGQGNGEAFF
TRBJ1-4 TRBV11-2 CASSASFEGPGDEKLFF
TRBJ1-4 TRBV28 CASRDRGGEKLFF
TRBJ1-1 TRBV4-3 CASSQGTGWATEAFF
TRBJ1-1 TRBV20-1 CSARDARSLNTEAFF
TRBJ2-1 TRBV10-3 CAITKRGTYNEQFF
TRBJ2-3 TRBV20-1 CSAGWGAGSTDTQYF
TRBJ2-1 TRBV12-3/TRBV12-4 CASSGTGRVEQFF
TRBJ1-6 TRBV3-1 CASSQVPKGKNSPLHF
TRBJ1-5 TRBV12-3/TRBV12-4 CASSLNIGRTPQHF
TRBJ2-1 TRBV12-3/TRBV12-4 CASSPGLAEGNEQFF
TRBJ1-2 TRBV12-3/TRBV12-4 CASSPGQGHGYTF
TRBJ2-3 TRBV3-1 CASSQVYGTSTDTQYF
TRBJ2-2 TRBV4-1 CASSQRTGPNTGELFF
TRBJ2-2 TRBV29-1 CSAMTGITWAGELFF
TRBJ1-5 TRBV20-1 CSASIPGAGNQPQHF
TRBJ2-4 TRBV7-2 CASSLATVAKNIQYF
TRBJ1-1 TRBV5-1 CASSLGPPAGNTEAFF
TRBJ2-7 TRBV6-1 CASSRAYEQYF
TRBJ1-4 TRBV7-9 CASSLAGGVFQKLFF
TRBJ2-6 TRBV13 CASTPSGWASGANVLTF
TRBJ1-4 TRBV4-3 CASSQDRTGNEKLFF
TRBJ2-2 TRBV11-2 CASRKPGQKTGELFF
TRBJ1-5 TRBV6-2/TRBV6-3 CASSYLVDNQPQHF
TRBJ2-3 TRBV4-2 CASSQDESSTQYF
TRBJ1-1 TRBV6-6 CATGGQNTEAFF
TRBJ1-5 TRBV9 CASSVTGQVNQPQHF
TRBJ1-2 TRBV2 CASSEGLIYGYTF
TRBJ2-7 TRBV28 CASSSPGLANPTYEQYF
TRBJ2-3 TRBV18 CASSPRSGGPLSTDTQYF
TRBJ1-2 TRBV11-2 CASSITGVIGYTF
TRBJ1-5 TRBV12-3/TRBV12-4 CASRPPAADAQPQHF
TRBJ2-5 TRBV10-2 CASSQGRTFQETQYF
TRBJ2-2 TRBV7-6 CASTPMVVGDAGELFF
TRBJ1-1 TRBV2 CASSEADVMNTEAFF
TRBJ2-3 TRBV7-2 CASSEPGLSTDTQYF